This T cell receptor (beta chain) derives from a study of OX40 agonist ivuxolimab in advanced cancers. Study in general: Prior anti-PD-1, anti-PD-L1 or anti-CTLA-4 therapy was allowed; around 40% had some.

Assay used: immunoSEQ multiplex PCR; TCRdb lists only in-frame clones, some missing. The sample consists of 25,000 to 30,000 clones, more than 60% of them appearing once. Patients were ineligible given autoimmune disease history or systemic immunosuppression. The V and J ends lost 5 bases and 0 bases respectively, with 13 bases between them. CDR1 and CDR2 from the germline V gene are SGHVS and FNYEAQ. The length of the CDR3 is 16 residues. This clone was observed a few times. Its antigen is undetermined. General study results and limits: Part of the nonresponder group also had normalized T-cell clonal expansion that was low. The mean number of expanded clones was higher in CD8+ T cells than in CD4+.

The specimen was CD4+ or CD8+ T cells sorted from blood, collected in a trial of the OX40 agonist ivuxolimab. This TCR was sampled from an adult with an advanced solid tumor such as melanoma, head and neck, liver or kidney cancer. V is TRBV7-6 and J is TRBJ2-2; D remains unclear. The CDR3 DNA is TGTGCCAGCAGCCCGCCCGGAGATGCGAACACCGGGGAGCTGTTTTTT. Amino acids: CASSPPGDANTGELFF.